The clone carrying this T cell receptor (beta chain) has only one observation. A single base separates this from a much larger clone, so it may be a read error. Per the authors' pipeline: Estimated nucleated cell counts came from reference gene primer amplification. Profiling relied on immunoSEQ multiplex PCR, and the TCRdb table lists in-frame clones only, not all of them. The V and J calls and clone size are taken from that table; D and trimming were inferred from the DNA. Found here are about 330,000 clones, 88% of them singletons; the top ten hold roughly 4%. The sample comes from a study of blood T cell repertoires in COVID-19. About the research overall: The origin of the acute and convalescent COVID-19 samples was the United States, Italy and Spain. The cDNA or gDNA used as material had been derived from T cells, B-cell-depleted T cells, or PBMCs.

V lost 1 base, J lost 1 base, and 4 bases lay in between. Per germline, CDR1 SGHTA and CDR2 FQGNSA. This CDR3 spans 13 amino acids. This sequence was found in a woman in her fifties or sixties with active or convalescent COVID-19. The chain joins TRBV7-2 to TRBJ1-1, with D hard to call. The material sequenced was peripheral blood. CDR3 sequence: CASSLGANTEAFF. The CDR3 DNA reads as TGTGCCAGCAGCTTAGGGGCGAACACTGAAGCTTTCTTT. Looking up the rest from reference TRBV7-2 and TRBJ1-1 gives the full variable domain: GAGVSQSPSNKVTEKGKDVELRCDPISGHTALYWYRQSLGQGLEFLIYFQGNSAPDKSGLPSDRFSAERTGGSVSTLTIQRTQQEDSAVYLCASSLGANTEAFFGQGTRLTVV.